One T cell receptor beta chain is described in this entry. What it binds is unknown. After CD4 positive bead selection, the CD4-negative fraction gave CD8 T cells. Four subsets defined by CD45RA and CD27 were sorted after CD3, CD4, CD8 and live/dead staining. This record comes from a study of naive and memory T cell subsets. Study-wide results and limits: Over 90% of naive TCR sequences appeared only once, unlike memory subsets. Possibly reflecting memory cells re-expressing CD45RA, a few larger clonotypes occurred in naive repertoires, especially CD8.

An equimolar mix of two oligonucleotides served as the beta constant-region primer for TRBC1 and TRBC2. Ligated cDNA was amplified by four rounds of PCR with nested alpha and beta constant-region primers and SP2. One entry per CDR3 protein results from TCRdb running MiXCR on the UMI-ligation and nested PCR reads. Altogether 150,000 or so distinct CDR3 sequences are present, roughly 22% being singletons, with the ten largest covering 0.095% to 0.12%. The TCR sequence derives from a human donor in good health. Source material: naive CD4+ T cells from blood.

CDR3 protein: CASRAGSGYGYTF. The CDR3 nucleotides are TGCGCCAGCAGGGCAGGGTCGGGGTATGGCTACACCTTC. The genes are TRBV5-1 and TRBJ1-2; possible D gene TRBD1, 5 bases. Per the germline V gene, CDR1 is SGHRS and CDR2 is YFSETQ. V was trimmed by 5 bases and J by 5 bases, leaving 13 bases between them. The CDR3 covers 13 residues.